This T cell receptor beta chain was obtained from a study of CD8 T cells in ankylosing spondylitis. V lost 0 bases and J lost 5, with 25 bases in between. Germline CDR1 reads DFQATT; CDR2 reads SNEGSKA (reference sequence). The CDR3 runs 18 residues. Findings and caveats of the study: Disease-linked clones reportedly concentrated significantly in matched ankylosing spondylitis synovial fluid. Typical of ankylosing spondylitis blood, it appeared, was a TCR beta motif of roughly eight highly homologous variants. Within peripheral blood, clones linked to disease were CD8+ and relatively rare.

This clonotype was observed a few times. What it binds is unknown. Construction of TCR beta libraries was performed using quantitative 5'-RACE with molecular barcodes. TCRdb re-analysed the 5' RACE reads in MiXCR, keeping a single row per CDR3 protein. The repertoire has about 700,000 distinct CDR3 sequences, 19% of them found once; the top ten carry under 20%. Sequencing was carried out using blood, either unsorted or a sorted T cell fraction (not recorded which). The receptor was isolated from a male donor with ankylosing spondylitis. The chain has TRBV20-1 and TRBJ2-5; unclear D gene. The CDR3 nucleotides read TGCAGTGCTAGAGATAGTCACTCTCCGCGCCTCGGGCCGGAGACCCAGTACTTC. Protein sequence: CSARDSHSPRLGPETQYF.